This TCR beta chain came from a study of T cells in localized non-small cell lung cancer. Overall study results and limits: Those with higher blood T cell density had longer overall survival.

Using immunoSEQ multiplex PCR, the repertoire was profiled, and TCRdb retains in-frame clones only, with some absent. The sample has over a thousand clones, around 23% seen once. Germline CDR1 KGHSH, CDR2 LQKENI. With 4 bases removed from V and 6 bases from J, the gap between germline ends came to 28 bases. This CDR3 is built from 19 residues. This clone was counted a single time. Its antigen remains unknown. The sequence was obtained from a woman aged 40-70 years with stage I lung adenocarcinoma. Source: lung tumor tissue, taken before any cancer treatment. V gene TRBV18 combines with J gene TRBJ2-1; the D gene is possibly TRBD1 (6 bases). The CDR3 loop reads CASSLSVLGGHLKSNEQFF. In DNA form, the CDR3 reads TGTGCCAGCTCACTCTCGGTTTTAGGGGGACATCTGAAATCCAATGAGCAGTTCTTC.